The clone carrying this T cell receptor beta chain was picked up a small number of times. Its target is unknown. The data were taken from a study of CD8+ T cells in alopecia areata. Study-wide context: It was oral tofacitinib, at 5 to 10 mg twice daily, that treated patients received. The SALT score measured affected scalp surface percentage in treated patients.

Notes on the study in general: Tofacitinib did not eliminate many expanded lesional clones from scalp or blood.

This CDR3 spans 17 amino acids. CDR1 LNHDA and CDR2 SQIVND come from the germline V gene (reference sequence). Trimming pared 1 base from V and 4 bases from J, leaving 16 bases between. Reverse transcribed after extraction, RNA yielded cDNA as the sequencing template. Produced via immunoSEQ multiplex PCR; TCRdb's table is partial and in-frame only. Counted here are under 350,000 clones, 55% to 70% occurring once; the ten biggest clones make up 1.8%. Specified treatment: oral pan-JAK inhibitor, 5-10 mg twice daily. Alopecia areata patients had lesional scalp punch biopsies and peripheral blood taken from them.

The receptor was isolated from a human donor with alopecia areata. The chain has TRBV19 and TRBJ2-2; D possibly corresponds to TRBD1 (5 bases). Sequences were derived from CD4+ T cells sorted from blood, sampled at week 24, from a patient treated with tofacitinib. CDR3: CASSIAAGATFTGELFF. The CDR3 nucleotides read TGTGCCAGTAGTATAGCGGCTGGGGCCACCTTCACCGGGGAGCTGTTTTTT.